The present T cell receptor (beta chain) was sequenced within a study of regulatory T cells in long-lasting Graves disease. The overall study: Persistent cases were those of Graves' disease that involved over 5 years of antithyroid drugs with positive TSH receptor antibodies.

Findings of the study overall: A greater number of public clonotypes (over 2,500) was shared by persistent patients than by new patients (approximately 1,000).

CDR3 length: 16 amino acids. Germline V lookup: CDR1 SGHAT, CDR2 FQNNGV. V dropped 6 bases and J dropped 5; count of bases not matched to a gene: 12. This clonotype was observed many times. Its antigen remains unknown. According to the study, TCR beta libraries were built with iRepertoire HTBI primers and CDR3-region Arm-PCR. TCRdb analysed the multiplex PCR reads with MiXCR anew, one entry per CDR3 protein. The top ten clones hold 26% of a sample with 400,000 to 450,000 distinct CDR3 sequences, roughly a quarter of them seen once. Described time point: persistent/refractory GD, antithyroid drugs over 5 years with positive TRAb. Scientists built the TCR library using RNA that was extracted from PBMCs. All patients originated from an endocrinology department located in Xi'an, China. A peripheral blood sample, 8 to 10 milliliters in volume, was drawn into EDTA tubes.

J is TRBJ2-5 and V is TRBV11-2; 10 positions match TRBD2. The material sequenced was peripheral blood mononuclear cells (PBMCs), taken when the disease was refractory, from a patient treated with antithyroid drugs. This TCR came from a female donor with Graves disease. This chain's CDR3 is CASSRASGSQGETQYF. CDR3 coding DNA: TGTGCCAGCAGTCGTGCTAGCGGGAGTCAGGGGGAGACCCAGTACTTC.